This paragraph reports one T cell receptor (beta chain). Antigen specificity is unknown. Assay: immunoSEQ multiplex PCR; the TCRdb copy retains only in-frame clones and omits some. Among 90,000 to 100,000 clones listed, less than 90% were seen once. V trimming: 0 bases; J trimming: 2 bases; junction bases outside the gene matches: 8. The CDR3 is 17 amino acids. The germline V gene has CDR1 SGHVS and CDR2 FQNEAQ. The data originate from a study of OX40 agonist ivuxolimab in advanced cancers. Study-wide background: Earlier anti-PD-1, anti-PD-L1 or anti-CTLA-4 therapy was permitted; over 35% had received some.

Study results and limitations: At 0.1 to 3.0 mg/kg and by week 6, CD4+ and CD8+ T cells in the blood had expanded clonally.

The origin of this receptor is an adult with an advanced solid tumor such as melanoma, head and neck, liver or kidney cancer. The chain combines TRBV7-8 with TRBJ2-7, with TRBD2 identical over 9 bases. The starting material was CD4+ or CD8+ T cells sorted from blood, obtained in a trial of the OX40 agonist ivuxolimab. In nucleotides, the CDR3 is TGTGCCAGCAGCTTAGCGGGTCGGACTAGCGCTCCCTACGAGCAGTACGTC. This translates into CASSLAGRTSAPYEQYV.